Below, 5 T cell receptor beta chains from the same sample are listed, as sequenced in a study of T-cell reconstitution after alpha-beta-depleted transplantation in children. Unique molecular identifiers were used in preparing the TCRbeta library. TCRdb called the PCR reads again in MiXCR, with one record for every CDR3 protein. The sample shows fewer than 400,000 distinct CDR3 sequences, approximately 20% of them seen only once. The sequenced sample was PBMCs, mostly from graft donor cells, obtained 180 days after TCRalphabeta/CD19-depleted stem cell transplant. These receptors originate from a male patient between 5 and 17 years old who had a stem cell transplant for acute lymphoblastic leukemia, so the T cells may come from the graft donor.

CDR3 protein: CASSRRTGYTSTDTQYF. The CDR3, as DNA: TGTGCCAGCAGCCGCCGGACAGGGTATACTAGCACAGATACGCAGTATTTT. The gene calls are TRBV3-1 and TRBJ2-3; TRBD1 matches at 8 bases. In germline, CDR1 is LGHDT, CDR2 YNNKEL (reference sequence). V lost 4 bases and J lost 0; bases outside the gene matches: 9. The CDR3 contains 17 residues.

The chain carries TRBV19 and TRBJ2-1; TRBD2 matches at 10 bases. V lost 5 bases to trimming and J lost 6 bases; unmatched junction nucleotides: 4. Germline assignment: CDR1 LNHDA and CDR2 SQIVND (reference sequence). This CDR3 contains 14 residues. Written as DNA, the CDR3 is TGTGCCAGTAGTGCGGGACTAGCGACCAATGAGCAGTTCTTC. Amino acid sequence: CASSAGLATNEQFF.

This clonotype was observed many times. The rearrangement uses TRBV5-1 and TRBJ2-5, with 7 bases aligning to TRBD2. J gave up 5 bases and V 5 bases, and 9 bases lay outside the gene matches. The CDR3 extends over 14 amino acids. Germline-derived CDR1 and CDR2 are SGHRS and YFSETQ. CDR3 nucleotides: TGCGCCAGCAGTGGATCCCCCGGGGGGGAGACCCAGTACTTC. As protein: CASSGSPGGETQYF.

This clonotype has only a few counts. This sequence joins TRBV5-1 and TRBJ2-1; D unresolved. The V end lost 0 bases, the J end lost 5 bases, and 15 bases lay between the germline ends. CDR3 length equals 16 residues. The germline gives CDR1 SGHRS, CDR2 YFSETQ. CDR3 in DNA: TGCGCCAGCAGCTTGGCCGAATTTAGTTGGGACAATGAGCAGTTCTTC. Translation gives CASSLAEFSWDNEQFF.

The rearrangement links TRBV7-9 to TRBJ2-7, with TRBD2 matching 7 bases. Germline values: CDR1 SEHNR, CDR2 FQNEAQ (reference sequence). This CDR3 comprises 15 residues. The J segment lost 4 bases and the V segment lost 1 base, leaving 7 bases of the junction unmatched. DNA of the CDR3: TGTGCCAGCAGCTTAGTAGCTAGCGGCCCGTACGAGCAGTACTTC. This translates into CASSLVASGPYEQYF.